This T cell receptor beta chain was recovered during a study of T-cell memory formation after mild COVID-19. This clonotype has only a few counts. TCRdb re-derived calls from the 5' RACE reads in MiXCR, one entry per CDR3 protein. The repertoire consists of about 170,000 distinct CDR3 sequences, with 10% to 15% occurring once and the leading ten covering more than 3%. This CDR3 contains 15 residues. The V gene's germline CDR1 is SGHRS and CDR2 YFSETQ. Trimming left V 2 bases short and J 4 bases short, with 15 bases between. The chain employs TRBV5-1 and TRBJ2-5; D unclear. This sequence was found in a man aged 18-30 years who had mild COVID-19 (a few samples of this study predate the infection). Cell type and time point are not known. What was sequenced was PBMCs or a T cell subset sorted from them (not recorded which). Written as DNA, the CDR3 is TGCGCCAGCAGCTTAGTCGGCTGGTCCGGAGAGACCCAGTACTTC. Translating it yields CASSLVGWSGETQYF.